The 30 T cell receptor beta chains reported below all come from one sample, sequenced in a study of beta chain features in type 1 diabetes. Whole-study results and caveats: Patients with Type 1 diabetes showed moderately but significantly shorter TCRB CDR3s in all four CD4+ subsets.

The entirety of the isolated RNA underwent reverse transcription, so expressed TCRB transcripts were sequenced. TCRdb keeps only in-frame clones here, not all; method: immunoSEQ multiplex PCR. The repertoire has some 350,000 clones, 9.6% of them found once; the top ten carry about 0.6%. For these TCRs, the target antigens are not known. The sequenced sample consisted of central memory CD4+ T cells from blood. All receptors come from a man aged 25 to 45 with type 1 diabetes.

DNA of the CDR3: TGTGCCAGCAGCGTTGGCCCTAGCTCCTACGAGCAGTACTTC. Its translation: CASSVGPSSYEQYF. The V and J genes are TRBV9 and TRBJ2-7, with D hard to call. V lost 2 bases, J lost 0 bases, and 9 bases lay in between. This CDR3 spans 14 amino acids. Germline-derived CDR1 and CDR2 are SGDLS and YYNGEE. Full variable domain (missing parts from reference TRBV9 and TRBJ2-7): DSGVTQTPKHLITATGQRVTLRCSPRSGDLSVYWYQQSLDQGLQFLIQYYNGEERAKGNILERFSAQQFPDLHSELNLSSLELGDSALYFCASSVGPSSYEQYFGPGTRLTVT.

This clone was counted only a few times. The J gene is TRBJ2-5, the V gene TRBV11-2; 9 nucleotides line up with TRBD1. Trimming cost V 0 bases and J 4 bases; bases outside gene matches: 3. The CDR3 runs to 15 residues. Germline V gives CDR1 SGHAT, CDR2 FQNNGV. The CDR3 loop is CASSLEGQGGETQYF. CDR3 sequence (DNA): TGTGCCAGCAGCTTAGAGGGACAGGGAGGAGAGACCCAGTACTTC.

In its sample, this clone was seen a few times. The chain links TRBV7-3 to TRBJ1-1; 7 bases are shared with TRBD1. With 5 bases clipped from V and 3 bases from J, the junction kept 3 bases outside the gene matches. Per germline, CDR1 SGHTA and CDR2 FQGTGA. CDR3 size: 13 residues. In DNA form, the CDR3 reads TGTGCCAGCAGCGTCGACAGGGACACTGAAGCTTTCTTT. Its translation is CASSVDRDTEAFF.

This clone has just a few counts. The chain carries TRBV7-2 and TRBJ1-1; no definite D call. CDR1 SGHTA and CDR2 FQGNSA come from the germline V gene. Trimming shortened V by 1 base and J by 6 bases, and 18 bases separated the two germline ends. This CDR3 contains 16 residues. The CDR3 coding sequence is TGTGCCAGCAGCTTAGGGACGGCTGAACGGACCGCTGAAGCTTTCTTT. As protein: CASSLGTAERTAEAFF.

For this clone: Other nucleotide sequences from this sample produce the same CDR3. The chain combines TRBV5-1 with TRBJ1-3; possible D gene TRBD1, 5 bases. Germline-derived CDR1 and CDR2 are SGHRS and YFSETQ. Trimming pared 0 bases from V and 7 bases from J, leaving 5 bases between. This CDR3 comprises 12 residues. The chain's CDR3 is CASSLEGNTIYF. In DNA form, the CDR3 reads TGCGCCAGCAGCTTGGAGGGGAACACCATATATTTT.

This clone has a count of ten or more. CDR3: CATGREVNSGNTIYF. In nucleotides, the CDR3 is TGTGCCACCGGGCGGGAAGTCAACTCTGGAAACACCATATATTTT. The rearrangement joins TRBV10-3 to TRBJ1-3, with D unclear. V lost 10 bases to trimming and J lost 0 bases, with 16 bases between them. Per the germline V gene, CDR1 is ENHRY and CDR2 is SYGVKD. The CDR3 totals 15 residues.

V usage is TRBV9 and J usage is TRBJ2-7, with TRBD1 matching over 8 bases. V lost 0 bases, J lost 0 bases, and 2 bases stayed unmatched. The CDR3 covers 15 residues. Germline V gene data show CDR1 as SGDLS and CDR2 as YYNGEE. For the CDR3, the DNA is TGTGCCAGCAGCGTAGGGGGACAGGACTCCTACGAGCAGTACTTC. Encoded protein: CASSVGGQDSYEQYF.

This clone was counted at least ten times. The gene calls are TRBV19 and TRBJ1-4, with D possibly TRBD1 on 6 matching bases. Germline-derived CDR1 and CDR2 are LNHDA and SQIVND (reference sequence). V shed 8 bases and J shed 6 bases, with 10 bases lying between them. The CDR3 covers 12 residues. The CDR3 protein is CASRRGDEKLFF. For the CDR3, the DNA is TGTGCCAGTCGCAGGGGAGATGAAAAACTGTTTTTT.

V gene TRBV5-1 combines with J gene TRBJ2-1; D is ambiguous. The CDR3 length is 15 residues. Trimming pared 0 bases from V and 0 bases from J, leaving 7 bases between. Germline V gene data show CDR1 as SGHRS and CDR2 as YFSETQ. The CDR3 bases are TGCGCCAGCAGCTTGGGGGCTTTCTCCTACAATGAGCAGTTCTTC. Translated, it gives CASSLGAFSYNEQFF.

This clone was seen only a few times. This chain joins TRBV19 and TRBJ2-3; 11 nucleotides align to TRBD1. CDR3 size: 10 residues. Trimming cost V 10 bases and J 12 bases; bases outside gene matches: 3. Per germline, CDR1 LNHDA and CDR2 SQIVND (reference sequence). The CDR3 DNA sequence: TGTGCCATCGGGACAGGGGGACAGTATTTT. It yields the protein CAIGTGGQYF.

This chain connects TRBV10-2 to TRBJ2-7; D call uncertain. The CDR3 loop spans 14 amino acids. V lost 0 bases to trimming and J lost 0 bases, with 6 bases between them. CDR1 is WSHSY and CDR2 is SAAADI in the germline V gene. CDR3 nucleotides: TGCGCCAGCAGTGAGTCGGTCGACTCCTACGAGCAGTACTTC. As protein: CASSESVDSYEQYF.

This clone was seen a few times. A much larger clonotype is one base distant, so this may be a read error. V and J are TRBV5-1 and TRBJ2-1; possibly TRBD1 for D (6 bases). V lost 4 bases and J lost 8, with 10 bases in between. The germline CDR1 and CDR2 sequences are SGHRS and YFSETQ. CDR3 length: 12 amino acids. CDR3 in DNA: TGCGCCAGCAGCCCACACAGGGATGAGCAGTTCTTC. Protein: CASSPHRDEQFF.

V gene TRBV7-2 combines with J gene TRBJ2-7; D remains unclear. The germline V gene encodes CDR1 SGHTA and CDR2 FQGNSA. V shed 5 bases and J shed 0 bases, with 5 bases lying between them. The CDR3 totals 12 residues. The CDR3 bases are TGTGCCAGCAGCCCCCCCTCCTACGAGCAGTACTTC. Its translation: CASSPPSYEQYF.

The gene calls are TRBV10-3 and TRBJ1-2; D is uncertain. The CDR3 consists of 13 residues. Germline V gene sequence: CDR1 ENHRY, CDR2 SYGVKD. Trimming pared 8 bases from V and 4 bases from J, leaving 14 bases between. The CDR3 DNA reads as TGTGCCATCTCCGGTGACAAAGGCTATGGCTACACCTTC. This translates into CAISGDKGYGYTF.

DNA of the CDR3: TGTGCCAGCAGCGCGGACAAGAGCTCCTACGAGCAGTACTTC. It is translated as CASSADKSSYEQYF. V usage is TRBV7-2 and J usage is TRBJ2-7; perhaps TRBD1 as D (5 bases). In germline, CDR1 is SGHTA, CDR2 FQGNSA. This CDR3 is 14 amino acids long. The V gene lost 5 bases and the J gene lost 0 bases, with 11 bases spanning the gap.

The chain combines TRBV6-1 with TRBJ2-7; 7 nucleotides match TRBD1. The ends lost 9 bases at V and 2 bases at J; junction bases unmatched: 4. The CDR3 is 12 residues long. The germline CDR1 and CDR2 sequences are MNHNS and SASEGT. CDR3 bases: TGTGCCAGTCGACAGGGCCCCTACGAGCAGTACTTC. Its translation: CASRQGPYEQYF.

This clone was detected a few times. This chain joins TRBV27 and TRBJ2-6; D may match TRBD1 or TRBD2 (5 bases each). CDR1 and CDR2 (germline): MNHEY, SMNVEV (reference sequence). This CDR3 has 17 residues. V lost 4 bases and J lost 1, with 14 bases in between. CDR3 nucleotide sequence: TGTGCCAGCAGTTCGGGGCAGGGTCTATCTGGGGCCAACGTCCTGACTTTC. It specifies CASSSGQGLSGANVLTF.

This clone occurred many times. The rearrangement joins TRBV4-3 to TRBJ2-2, with 7 bases that match TRBD2. J was trimmed by 4 bases and V by 0 bases; bases with no gene match: 5. Germline V gene data show CDR1 as LGHNA and CDR2 as YSLEER. The length of the CDR3 is 16 residues. In DNA form, the CDR3 reads TGCGCCAGCAGCCAAGAATGGGCGGGAGTCACCGGGGAGCTGTTTTTT. Translation: CASSQEWAGVTGELFF.

This clone was detected a few times. This chain links TRBV28 with TRBJ1-2; 7 nucleotides agree with TRBD1. V was pared by 5 bases and J by 6 bases, with 9 bases of the junction left unmatched. From germline, CDR1 is MDHEN and CDR2 SYDVKM. The CDR3 has 14 amino acids. The CDR3 coding sequence is TGTGCCAGCAGTACGACAGGGCAGGAACATGGCTACACCTTC. Protein product: CASSTTGQEHGYTF.

This clone showed up just a few times. The chain links TRBV2 to TRBJ2-3; TRBD1 or TRBD2 may be the D gene (5 bases each). CDR3 length: 14 amino acids. Between the trimmed V and J ends, which lost 10 bases and 2 bases, there was a span of 16 bases. Germline values: CDR1 SNHLY, CDR2 FYNNEI. The CDR3 protein is CANRWGTYTDTQYF. CDR3 nucleotides: TGTGCCAACCGTTGGGGGACCTACACAGATACGCAGTATTTT.

As regards this clone: The DNA is omitted, as the CDR3 cannot be located on it reliably, and the CDR3 follows TCRdb's listing. The chain is built from TRBV27 and TRBJ1-5; TRBD1 is the table's D call and was not checked against the DNA. Germline CDR1 and CDR2: MNHEY and SMNVEV (reference sequence). From its first to its last residue, the CDR3 has 12 amino acids. CDR3 loop: CASSFLAGPQHF.

The chain uses TRBV7-2 and TRBJ2-5; D uncertain. There are 11 residues in the CDR3. CDR1 SGHTA and CDR2 FQGNSA come from the germline V gene. V was cut by 5 bases and J by 11 bases, with 12 bases left in between. The CDR3 sequence: CASSLNQEQYF. CDR3 nucleotides: TGTGCCAGCAGCCTTAATCAAGAGCAGTACTTC.

The chain is built from TRBV5-6 and TRBJ1-2, with D uncertain. V dropped 4 bases and J dropped 0 bases, with 13 bases sitting between them. Germline CDR1 SGHDT, CDR2 YYEEEE. This CDR3 has 15 residues. DNA for the CDR3: TGTGCCAGCAGCGCAGTAGGGTTAGCTAACTATGGCTACACCTTC. Translating gives CASSAVGLANYGYTF.

There are many counts of this clone. The V and J genes are TRBV29-1 and TRBJ2-3, with 7 nucleotides matching TRBD1. Germline V gene data show CDR1 as SQVTM and CDR2 as ANQGSEA. This CDR3 comprises 13 residues. Germline trimming cut 4 bases from V and 6 bases from J; bases unmatched to any gene: 7. The CDR3 reads CSVGTGLGDTQYF. In nucleotides, the CDR3 is TGCAGCGTTGGGACAGGCCTTGGGGATACGCAGTATTTT.

This clone was seen a few times. The chain joins TRBV6-4 to TRBJ1-1, with D unclear. The germline V gene has CDR1 MRHNA and CDR2 SNTAGT. The CDR3 sequence is 13 residues long. Trimming shortened V by 0 bases and J by 5 bases, and 7 bases separated the two germline ends. CDR3 sequence reads: CASSDSIGTEAFF. CDR3 coding DNA: TGTGCCAGCAGTGACTCGATCGGTACTGAAGCTTTCTTT.

The chain couples TRBV7-2 to TRBJ2-5, with 7 bases matching TRBD2. CDR1 is SGHTA and CDR2 is FQGNSA in the germline V gene. The CDR3 has 17 residues. Unmatched junction bases numbered 13, after V lost 1 base and J lost 5 bases. CDR3: CASSLGVGGRAGETQYF. The CDR3, as DNA: TGTGCCAGCAGCTTAGGAGTAGGTGGGAGGGCCGGGGAGACCCAGTACTTC.

The chain employs TRBV4-3 and TRBJ2-7; 7 bases are a match to TRBD1. The germline V gene encodes CDR1 LGHNA and CDR2 YSLEER. This CDR3 comprises 15 residues. V lost 1 base and J lost 1; bases outside the gene matches: 4. The CDR3 spells CASSQGYRGSYEQYF. CDR3 nucleotides: TGCGCCAGCAGCCAAGGCTACAGGGGATCCTACGAGCAGTACTTC.

This clone was counted only a few times. The chain joins TRBV21-1 to TRBJ1-4; TRBD1 is the table's D call, not checked against the DNA. TRBV21-1 is shown as a pseudogene. The CDR3 has 19 residues. The CDR3 DNA reads TGTGCCAGCAGCAAAGCACGGGACAGGGGCCGAAGGACAAATGAAAAACTGTTTTTT. Protein product: CASSKARDRGRRTNEKLFF.

CDR3 DNA: TGTGCCAGCAGCTTGGACGGCAATGAGCAGTTCTTC. Its translation: CASSLDGNEQFF. This chain uses TRBV5-4 with TRBJ2-1; D gene uncertain. CDR1 and CDR2 (germline): SGHNT, YYREEE (reference sequence). V lost 0 bases, J lost 6 bases, and 4 bases lay in between. The length of the CDR3 is 12 residues.

This clone was counted only a few times. This rearrangement joins TRBV2 to TRBJ1-1; TRBD1 aligns across 8 bases. Germline loops: CDR1 SNHLY, CDR2 FYNNEI. There are 13 residues in the CDR3. V dropped 9 bases and J dropped 5; count of bases not matched to a gene: 8. For the CDR3, the DNA is TGTGCCAGTAAGGACAGGGCCAGAACTGAAGCTTTCTTT. Protein product: CASKDRARTEAFF.